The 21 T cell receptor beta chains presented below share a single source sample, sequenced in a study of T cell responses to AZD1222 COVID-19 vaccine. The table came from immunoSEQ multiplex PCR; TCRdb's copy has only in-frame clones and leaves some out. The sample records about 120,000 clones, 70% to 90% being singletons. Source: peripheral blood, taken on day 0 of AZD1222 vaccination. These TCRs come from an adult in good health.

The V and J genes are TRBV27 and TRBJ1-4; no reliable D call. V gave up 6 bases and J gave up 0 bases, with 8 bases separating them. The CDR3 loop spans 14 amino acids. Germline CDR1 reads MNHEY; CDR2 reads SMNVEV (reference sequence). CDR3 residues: CASRLLATNEKLFF. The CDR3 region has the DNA TGTGCCAGCAGACTACTTGCAACTAATGAAAAACTGTTTTTT.

CDR3 sequence: CASSKGVSYEQYF. CDR3 nucleotide sequence: TGTGCCAGCTCCAAGGGGGTATCCTACGAGCAGTACTTC. The V and J genes are TRBV18 and TRBJ2-7, with D perhaps matching TRBD1 (6 bases). There are 13 residues in the CDR3. With 6 bases removed from V and 1 base from J, the gap between germline ends came to 10 bases. Per germline, CDR1 KGHSH and CDR2 LQKENI.

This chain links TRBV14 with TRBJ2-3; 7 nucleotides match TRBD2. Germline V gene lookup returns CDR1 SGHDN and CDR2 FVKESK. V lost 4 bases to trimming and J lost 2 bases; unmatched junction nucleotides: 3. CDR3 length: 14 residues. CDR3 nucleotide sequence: TGTGCCAGCAGCCGGGACTACTTCACAGATACGCAGTATTTT. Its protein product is CASSRDYFTDTQYF.

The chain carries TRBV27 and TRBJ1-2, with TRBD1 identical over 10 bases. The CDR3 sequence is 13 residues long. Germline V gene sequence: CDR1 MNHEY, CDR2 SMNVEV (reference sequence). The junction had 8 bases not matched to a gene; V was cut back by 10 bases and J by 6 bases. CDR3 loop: CATTRGQGHGYTF. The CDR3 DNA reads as TGTGCCACCACCCGGGGACAGGGGCATGGCTACACCTTC.

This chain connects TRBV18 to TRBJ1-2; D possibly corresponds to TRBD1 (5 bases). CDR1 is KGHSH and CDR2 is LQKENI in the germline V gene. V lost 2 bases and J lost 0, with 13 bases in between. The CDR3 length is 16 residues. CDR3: CASSPEGAASNYGYTF. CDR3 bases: TGTGCCAGCTCACCAGAAGGGGCAGCCTCTAACTATGGCTACACCTTC.

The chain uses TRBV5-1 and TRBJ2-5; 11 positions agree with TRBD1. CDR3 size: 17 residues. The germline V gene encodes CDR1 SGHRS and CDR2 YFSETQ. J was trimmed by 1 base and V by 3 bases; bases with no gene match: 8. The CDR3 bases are TGCGCCAGCAGCTCCACCCGGGACAGGGGGTCCCAAGAGACCCAGTACTTC. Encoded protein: CASSSTRDRGSQETQYF.

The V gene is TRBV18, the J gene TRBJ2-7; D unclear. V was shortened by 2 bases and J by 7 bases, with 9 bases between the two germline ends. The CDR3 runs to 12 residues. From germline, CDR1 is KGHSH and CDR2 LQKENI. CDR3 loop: CASSPLSGEQYF. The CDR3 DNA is TGTGCCAGCTCACCATTGTCCGGGGAGCAGTACTTC. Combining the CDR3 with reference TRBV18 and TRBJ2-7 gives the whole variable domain NAGVMQNPRHLVRRRGQEARLRCSPMKGHSHVYWYRQLPEEGLKFMVYLQKENIIDESGMPKERFSAEFPKEGPSILRIQQVVRGDSAAYFCASSPLSGEQYFGPGTRLTVT.

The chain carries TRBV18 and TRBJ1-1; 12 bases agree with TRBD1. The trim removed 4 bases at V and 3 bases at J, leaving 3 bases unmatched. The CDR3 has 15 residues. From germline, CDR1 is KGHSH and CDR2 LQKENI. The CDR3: CASSRGTGGDTEAFF. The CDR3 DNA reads TGTGCCAGCTCACGCGGGACAGGGGGCGACACTGAAGCTTTCTTT.

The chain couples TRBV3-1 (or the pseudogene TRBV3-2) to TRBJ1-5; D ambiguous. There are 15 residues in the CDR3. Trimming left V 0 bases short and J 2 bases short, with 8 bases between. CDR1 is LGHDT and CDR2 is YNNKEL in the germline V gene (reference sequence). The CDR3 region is CASSQDIGRNQPQHF. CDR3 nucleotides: TGTGCCAGCAGCCAAGATATAGGGCGCAATCAGCCCCAGCATTTT.

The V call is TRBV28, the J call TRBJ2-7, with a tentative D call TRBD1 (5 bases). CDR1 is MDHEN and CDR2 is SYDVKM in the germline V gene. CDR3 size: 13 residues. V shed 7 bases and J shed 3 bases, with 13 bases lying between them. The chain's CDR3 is CASTQVGLYEQYF. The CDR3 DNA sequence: TGTGCCAGCACCCAAGTGGGGCTCTACGAGCAGTACTTC.

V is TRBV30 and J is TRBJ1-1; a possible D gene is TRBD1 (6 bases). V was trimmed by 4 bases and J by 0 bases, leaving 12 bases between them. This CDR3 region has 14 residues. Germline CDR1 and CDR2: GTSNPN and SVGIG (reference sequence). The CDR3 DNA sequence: TGTGCCTGGAATGTAAAGGGGGTGAACACTGAAGCTTTCTTT. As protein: CAWNVKGVNTEAFF.

The CDR3 reads CASRSDSYSNQPQHF. The CDR3, as DNA: TGTGCCAGCAGATCGGACAGCTATAGCAATCAGCCCCAGCATTTT. This sequence joins TRBV27 and TRBJ1-5; a possible D gene is TRBD1 (6 bases). Trimming left V 6 bases short and J 0 bases short, with 12 bases between. This CDR3 has 15 residues. Germline V lookup: CDR1 MNHEY, CDR2 SMNVEV (reference sequence).

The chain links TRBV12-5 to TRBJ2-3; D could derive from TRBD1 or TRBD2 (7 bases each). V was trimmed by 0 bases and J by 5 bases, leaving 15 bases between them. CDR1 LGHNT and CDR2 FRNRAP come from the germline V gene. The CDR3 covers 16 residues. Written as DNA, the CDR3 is TGTGCTAGTGGTTTGGTAGGGGGAGGGGGCAGAGATACGCAGTATTTT. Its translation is CASGLVGGGGRDTQYF.

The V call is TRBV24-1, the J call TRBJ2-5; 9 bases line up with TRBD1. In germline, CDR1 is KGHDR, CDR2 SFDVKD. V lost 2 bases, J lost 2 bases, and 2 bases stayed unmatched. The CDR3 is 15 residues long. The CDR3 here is CATSDWGTGQETQYF. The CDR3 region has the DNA TGTGCCACCAGTGATTGGGGGACAGGGCAAGAGACCCAGTACTTC.

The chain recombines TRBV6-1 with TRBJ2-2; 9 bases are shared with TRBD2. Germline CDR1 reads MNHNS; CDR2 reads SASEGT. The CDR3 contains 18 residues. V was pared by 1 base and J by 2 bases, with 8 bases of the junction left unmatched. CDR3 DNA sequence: TGTGCCAGCAGTGAAGAGAGACTAGCGGCTTTTAACACCGGGGAGCTGTTTTTT. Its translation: CASSEERLAAFNTGELFF.

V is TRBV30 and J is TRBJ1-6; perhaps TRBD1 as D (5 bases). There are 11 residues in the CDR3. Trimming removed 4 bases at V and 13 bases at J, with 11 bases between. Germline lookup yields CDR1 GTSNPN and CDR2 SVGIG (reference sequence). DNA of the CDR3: TGTGCCTGGACCACGGGGGAGCCCCTCCACTTT. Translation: CAWTTGEPLHF.

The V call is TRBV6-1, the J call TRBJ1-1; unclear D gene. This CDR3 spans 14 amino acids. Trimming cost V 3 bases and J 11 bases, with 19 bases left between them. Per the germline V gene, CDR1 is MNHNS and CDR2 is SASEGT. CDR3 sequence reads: CASSDPPGGPLAFF. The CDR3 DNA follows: TGTGCCAGCAGTGATCCCCCCGGCGGGCCCCTGGCTTTCTTT.

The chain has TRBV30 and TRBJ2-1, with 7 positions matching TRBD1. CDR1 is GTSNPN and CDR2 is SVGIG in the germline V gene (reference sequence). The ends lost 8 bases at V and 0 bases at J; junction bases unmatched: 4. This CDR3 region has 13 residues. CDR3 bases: TGTGCCCACAGGGGAAGCTCCTACAATGAGCAGTTCTTC. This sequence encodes CAHRGSSYNEQFF. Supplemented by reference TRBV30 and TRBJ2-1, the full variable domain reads SQTIHQWPATLVQPVGSPLSLECTVEGTSNPNLYWYRQAAGRGLQLLFYSVGIGQISSEVPQNLSASRPQDRQFILSSKKLLLSDSGFYLCAHRGSSYNEQFFGPGTRLTVL.

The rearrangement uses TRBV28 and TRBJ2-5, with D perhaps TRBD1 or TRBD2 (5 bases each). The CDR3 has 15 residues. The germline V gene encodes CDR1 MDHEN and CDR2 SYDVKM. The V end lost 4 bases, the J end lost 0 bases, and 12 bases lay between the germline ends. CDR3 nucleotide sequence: TGTGCCAGCAGTTCACCCGGGACGCACCAAGAGACCCAGTACTTC. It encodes CASSSPGTHQETQYF.

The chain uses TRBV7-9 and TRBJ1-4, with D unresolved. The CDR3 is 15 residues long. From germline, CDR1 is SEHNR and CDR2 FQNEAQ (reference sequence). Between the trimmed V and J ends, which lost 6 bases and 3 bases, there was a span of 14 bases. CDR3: CASRPWTGSNEKLFF. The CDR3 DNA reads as TGTGCCAGCAGACCCTGGACGGGGTCTAATGAAAAACTGTTTTTT.

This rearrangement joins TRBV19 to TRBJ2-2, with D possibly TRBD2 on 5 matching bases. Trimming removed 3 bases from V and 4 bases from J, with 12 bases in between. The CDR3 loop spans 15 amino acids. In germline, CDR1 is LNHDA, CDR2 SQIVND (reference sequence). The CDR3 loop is CASSIQRLGTGELFF. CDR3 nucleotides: TGTGCCAGTAGTATTCAGCGGCTGGGCACCGGGGAGCTGTTTTTT.